The 24 T cell receptor beta chains presented below share a single source sample, sequenced in a study of T cell clusters in autoimmune cytopenias. Some 34,000 genome equivalents of blood DNA were amplified for TRB. One tube held mixed TRB-A and TRB-B primer pools for touch-down PCR. TCRdb re-called the multiplex PCR reads; one entry per CDR3 protein, DNA not given. This repertoire includes roughly 3,000 distinct CDR3 sequences. The sample comprised peripheral blood. The receptors derive from a human donor with an autoimmune cytopenia or autoimmune hepatitis (not recorded which).

The V and J genes are TRBV7-9 and TRBJ2-5; TCRdb gives TRBD2 as the D gene, but with no DNA this cannot be confirmed. Germline-derived CDR1 and CDR2 are SEHNR and FQNEAQ (reference sequence). The CDR3 runs 19 residues. Here the CDR3 reads CASSIQIGLAGGLQETQYF.

This chain connects TRBV7-9 to TRBJ1-1. This CDR3 is built from 15 residues. CDR1 is SEHNR and CDR2 is FQNEAQ in the germline V gene (reference sequence). CDR3 amino acids: CASSYDPRVGNVAFF. The full variable domain, its missing parts supplied by reference TRBV7-9 and TRBJ1-1, is DTGVSQNPRHKITKRGQNVTFRCDPISEHNRLYWYRQTLGQGPEFLTYFQNEAQLEKSRLLSDRFSAERPKGSFSTLEIQRTEQGDSAMYLCASSYDPRVGNVAFFGQGTRLTVV.

This clonotype is identified as medium-sized (0.01 to 0.1%) from frequency. CDR3 residues: CASSTGETDTQYF. The chain is built from TRBV6-1 and TRBJ2-3; the TCRdb call, TRBD1, lacks DNA for checking. This CDR3 has 13 residues. The germline CDR1 and CDR2 sequences are MNHNS and SASEGT.

This clonotype is identified as medium-sized from frequency. This rearrangement joins TRBV6-1 to TRBJ1-4. CDR1 is MNHNS, CDR2 SASEGT, per germline. There are 16 residues in the CDR3. The CDR3 loop reads CASSDAGTPNGEKLFF.

This clonotype is labeled medium-sized (0.01 to 0.1%) based on frequency. The chain combines TRBV18 with TRBJ2-1; TCRdb selects TRBD2, and the lack of DNA leaves this call unchecked. This CDR3 contains 15 residues. Germline V lookup: CDR1 KGHSH, CDR2 LQKENI. CDR3 sequence: CASSPASGVYNEQFF.

By frequency, this clonotype registers medium-sized. The chain employs TRBV10-3 and TRBJ2-5; the TCRdb call, TRBD1, lacks DNA for checking. Germline V gene data show CDR1 as ENHRY and CDR2 as SYGVKD. CDR3 length equals 15 residues. The CDR3 region is CASSEGGGAGETQYF.

The chain joins TRBV4-1 to TRBJ2-7. The germline CDR1 and CDR2 sequences are MGHRA and YSYEKL. The CDR3 length is 13 residues. The CDR3 here is CASSDRGSYEQYF.

V gene TRBV7-2 combines with J gene TRBJ2-7. Germline V CDR1 and CDR2: SGHTA, FQGNSA. The CDR3 extends over 14 amino acids. The CDR3 loop reads CASSLDNSRYEQYF.

The chain is built from TRBV7-9 and TRBJ1-1; lacking DNA, the TRBD1 call made by TCRdb goes unchecked. Germline V gives CDR1 SEHNR, CDR2 FQNEAQ (reference sequence). The CDR3 is made up of 14 amino acids. The CDR3 sequence: CASRAGTEDTEAFF.

This clonotype shows up as medium-sized (0.01 to 0.1%) by frequency. The V and J genes are TRBV6-1 and TRBJ1-2. The CDR3 contains 13 residues. Looked up from germline, CDR1 is MNHNS and CDR2 is SASEGT. CDR3 residues: CASSRGGNYGYTF.

Frequency places this clonotype as medium-sized. The chain employs TRBV20-1 and TRBJ2-5. CDR1 and CDR2 (germline): DFQATT, SNEGSKA (reference sequence). The CDR3 consists of 12 residues. The CDR3 is CSARMTQETQYF.

This clonotype is called medium-sized based on its frequency. The rearrangement uses TRBV7-9 and TRBJ2-5; checking the TCRdb D call of TRBD2 is not possible without DNA. The CDR3 sequence is 17 residues long. The germline V gene encodes CDR1 SEHNR and CDR2 FQNEAQ (reference sequence). The CDR3 protein is CASSHSLPLRGTGTQYF.

The rearrangement joins TRBV4-2 to TRBJ2-3. The CDR3 totals 14 residues. CDR1 is LGHNA and CDR2 is YNFKEQ in the germline V gene. Here the CDR3 reads CASSPEPLVGTQYF.

This clonotype is labeled large (0.1 to 1%) based on frequency. The genes are TRBV6-1 and TRBJ2-7; TCRdb gives TRBD2 as the D gene, but with no DNA this cannot be confirmed. The CDR3 sequence is 12 residues long. Germline CDR1 reads MNHNS; CDR2 reads SASEGT. The CDR3 reads CASSEIAAEQYF.

Frequency places this clonotype as medium-sized. CDR3 protein: CAWGLPHEQFF. V and J are TRBV30 and TRBJ2-1; TCRdb picks TRBD2, but there is no DNA to check that call. This CDR3 contains 11 residues. The germline gives CDR1 GTSNPN, CDR2 SVGIG (reference sequence).

This clonotype is medium-sized by frequency. The chain recombines TRBV6-1 with TRBJ1-2; no DNA is available, so the TRBD1 call from TCRdb remains unchecked. Germline CDR1 is MNHNS and CDR2 is SASEGT. There are 14 residues in the CDR3. The CDR3 protein is CASSLELGTRGYTF.

Considering frequency, this clonotype is medium-sized. V usage is TRBV30 and J usage is TRBJ1-2; the TCRdb D gene call, TRBD1, has no DNA to confirm it. Looked up from germline, CDR1 is GTSNPN and CDR2 is SVGIG (reference sequence). There are 15 residues in the CDR3. CDR3: CAWSETGGGGFGYTF.

The V gene is TRBV29-1, the J gene TRBJ1-3. The germline CDR1 and CDR2 sequences are SQVTM and ANQGSEA. CDR3 length: 11 residues. CDR3 amino acids: CSVGGDNTIYF.

This clonotype ranks as medium-sized (0.01 to 0.1%) in terms of frequency. The V call is TRBV12-3 or TRBV12-4, the J call TRBJ1-1. CDR3 length: 13 residues. This CDR3 is CASSTGPSTEAFF.

This clonotype registers large by frequency. This chain links TRBV6-1 with TRBJ2-3. CDR1 and CDR2 from the germline V gene are MNHNS and SASEGT. The CDR3 consists of 16 residues. The CDR3 sequence is CASSEVARTSTDTQYF.

According to its frequency, this clonotype is medium-sized. CDR3 sequence reads: CAWGDRGEKLFF. The chain couples TRBV30 to TRBJ1-4; TCRdb names TRBD1, which stays unverified in the absence of DNA. The CDR3 has 12 residues. The germline V gene encodes CDR1 GTSNPN and CDR2 SVGIG (reference sequence).

The rearrangement links TRBV7-2 to TRBJ2-1; the TCRdb call, TRBD2, lacks DNA for checking. This CDR3 spans 14 amino acids. CDR1 is SGHTA, CDR2 FQGNSA, per germline. The CDR3 loop reads CASSLVRAGGEQFF.

The chain is built from TRBV6-1 and TRBJ1-5. The CDR3 has 18 amino acids. Germline CDR1 and CDR2: MNHNS and SASEGT. The CDR3 here is CAISGGGIGEMSNQPQHF.

The rearrangement joins TRBV7-2 to TRBJ1-6; TCRdb returns TRBD1, unconfirmable since there is no DNA. This CDR3 spans 13 amino acids. Per germline, CDR1 SGHTA and CDR2 FQGNSA. CDR3 region: CATNRGPTSPLHF. Full variable domain (missing parts from reference TRBV7-2 and TRBJ1-6): GAGVSQSPSNKVTEKGKDVELRCDPISGHTALYWYRQSLGQGLEFLIYFQGNSAPDKSGLPSDRFSAERTGGSVSTLTIQRTQQEDSAVYLCATNRGPTSPLHFGNGTRLTVT.